The 10 T cell receptor beta chains below come from one sample, sequenced in a study of shared clonotypes between healthy human individuals. Assay: immunoSEQ multiplex PCR; the TCRdb copy retains only in-frame clones and omits some. Of about 2.5 million clones listed, around 90% are singletons. Sequenced sample: naive CD4+ T cells from PBMCs. Specified subset: CD45RA+ positively selected. The receptors were sampled from a man aged 18 to 29 in good health. Some clones in this sample may be carry-over from other donors' samples.

The genes are TRBV10-3 and TRBJ2-7; TRBD2 agrees at 7 bases. CDR3 size: 14 residues. CDR1 is ENHRY and CDR2 is SYGVKD in the germline V gene. The J segment lost 0 bases and the V segment lost 4 bases, leaving 3 bases of the junction unmatched. The CDR3 protein is CAISGGLPSYEQYF. DNA for the CDR3: TGTGCCATCAGTGGGGGACTACCCTCCTACGAGCAGTACTTC.

This chain joins TRBV7-9 and TRBJ1-4; 7 nucleotides align to TRBD1. The CDR3 is 15 residues long. Germline loops: CDR1 SEHNR, CDR2 FQNEAQ (reference sequence). With 6 bases clipped from V and 4 bases from J, the junction kept 8 bases outside the gene matches. The CDR3 DNA follows: TGTGCCAGCAGACCCGACAGGGAATATAATGAAAAACTGTTTTTT. Translated, it gives CASRPDREYNEKLFF.

The gene calls are TRBV19 and TRBJ2-2; possibly TRBD1 for D (6 bases). This CDR3 spans 16 amino acids. Germline values: CDR1 LNHDA, CDR2 SQIVND (reference sequence). V dropped 3 bases and J dropped 0 bases, with 11 bases sitting between them. The CDR3 bases are TGTGCCAGTAGTATCCCGACAGGAACGAACACCGGGGAGCTGTTTTTT. Translating gives CASSIPTGTNTGELFF.

This chain links TRBV9 with TRBJ1-2, with TRBD1 identical over 7 bases. This CDR3 is 14 amino acids long. The germline CDR1 and CDR2 sequences are SGDLS and YYNGEE. Germline trimming cut 3 bases from V and 2 bases from J; bases unmatched to any gene: 4. CDR3 sequence reads: CASSEGGQNYGYTF. The DNA for the CDR3 is TGTGCCAGCAGCGAGGGGGGACAGAACTATGGCTACACCTTC.

This clone occurred once. Other DNA sequences in this specimen translate into the identical CDR3. The rearrangement uses TRBV11-3 and TRBJ2-5; the D is unclear. CDR1 SGHNT and CDR2 YENEEA come from the germline V gene. V shed 2 bases and J shed 1 base, with 5 bases lying between them. The CDR3 totals 13 residues. DNA for the CDR3: TGTGCCAGCAGCTTACTGGGCCAAGAGACCCAGTACTTC. Protein product: CASSLLGQETQYF.

V usage is TRBV2 and J usage is TRBJ1-2, with D hard to call. Trimming took off 7 bases at V and 7 bases at J, with 19 bases between the two ends. This CDR3 contains 14 residues. CDR1 and CDR2 from the germline V gene are SNHLY and FYNNEI. CDR3 protein: CASTAVGGGVGYTF. For the CDR3, the DNA is TGTGCCAGCACCGCCGTCGGAGGTGGGGTTGGCTACACCTTC.

The V call is TRBV28, the J call TRBJ2-7; 7 bases are shared with TRBD2. CDR1 is MDHEN and CDR2 is SYDVKM in the germline V gene. CDR3 size: 14 residues. J gave up 2 bases and V 6 bases, and 7 bases lay outside the gene matches. The CDR3 sequence: CASRIPGLPYEQYF. The CDR3 DNA follows: TGTGCCAGCAGGATCCCGGGACTACCCTACGAGCAGTACTTC.

This clone was recorded a few times. The chain carries TRBV29-1 and TRBJ1-3, with 8 bases lining up with TRBD1. Germline lookup yields CDR1 SQVTM and CDR2 ANQGSEA. After removal of 4 bases from V and 3 bases from J, the junction contained 2 bases not matched to a gene. This CDR3 contains 13 residues. The CDR3 coding sequence is TGCAGCGTTGGGACAGGGAATGGAAACACCATATATTTT. It translates to CSVGTGNGNTIYF.

V gene TRBV12-5 combines with J gene TRBJ2-6; D remains unclear. V gave up 3 bases and J gave up 4 bases, with 4 bases separating them. Germline assignment: CDR1 LGHNT and CDR2 FRNRAP. This CDR3 spans 13 amino acids. In DNA form, the CDR3 reads TGTGCTAGTGGTTTCGGAGGGGCCAACGTCCTGACTTTC. It encodes CASGFGGANVLTF.

The chain links TRBV19 to TRBJ1-5, with unresolved D. Per germline, CDR1 LNHDA and CDR2 SQIVND (reference sequence). CDR3 length equals 14 residues. Trimming took 9 bases from V and 2 from J, leaving 14 bases between them. CDR3 amino acids: CASQLRRGNQPQHF. CDR3 nucleotides: TGTGCCAGCCAGCTACGAAGGGGCAATCAGCCCCAGCATTTT.